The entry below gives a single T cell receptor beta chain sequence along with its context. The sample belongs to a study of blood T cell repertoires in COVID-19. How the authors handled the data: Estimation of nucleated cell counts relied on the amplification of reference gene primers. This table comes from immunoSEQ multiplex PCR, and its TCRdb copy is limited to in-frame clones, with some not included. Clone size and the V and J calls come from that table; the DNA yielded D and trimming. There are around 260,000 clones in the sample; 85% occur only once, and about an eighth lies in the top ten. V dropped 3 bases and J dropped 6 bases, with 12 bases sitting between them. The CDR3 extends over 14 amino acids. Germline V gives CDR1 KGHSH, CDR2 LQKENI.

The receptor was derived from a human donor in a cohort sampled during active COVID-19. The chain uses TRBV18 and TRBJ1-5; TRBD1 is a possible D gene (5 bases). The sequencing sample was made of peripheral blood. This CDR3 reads CASSPDPGFQPQHF. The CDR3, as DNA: TGTGCCAGCTCACCGGATCCAGGGTTTCAGCCCCAGCATTTT.